Shown below are 17 T cell receptor beta chains from a single sample sequenced in a study of T cell changes during pregnancy in multiple sclerosis. Sequencing used immunoSEQ multiplex PCR; TCRdb keeps in-frame clones, though not all of them. The top ten clones hold approximately 0.91% of a sample with over 50,000 clones, about 90% of them seen once. Sequenced here: peripheral blood, sampled in the first trimester of pregnancy. The receptors here all came from a female donor in good health, enrolled as a control in a pregnancy study.

The chain joins TRBV7-2 to TRBJ1-2, with D perhaps matching TRBD1 (5 bases). The CDR3 extends over 13 amino acids. V shed 4 bases and J shed 4 bases, with 10 bases lying between them. CDR1 SGHTA and CDR2 FQGNSA come from the germline V gene. The CDR3 here is CASSSRQPYGYTF. The CDR3 nucleotides read TGTGCCAGCAGCTCTCGACAGCCCTATGGCTACACCTTC.

The table lists this clone with a few counts. The chain has TRBV30 and TRBJ1-2; the match to TRBD1 covers 9 bases. Germline CDR1 and CDR2: GTSNPN and SVGIG (reference sequence). J was trimmed by 4 bases and V by 0 bases; bases with no gene match: 3. There are 14 residues in the CDR3. This CDR3 reads CAWSVTGGGYGYTF. The CDR3 nucleotides are TGTGCCTGGAGTGTAACAGGGGGCGGCTATGGCTACACCTTC.

The gene calls are TRBV18 and TRBJ2-6, with TRBD2 identical over 7 bases. The germline gives CDR1 KGHSH, CDR2 LQKENI. The J segment lost 1 base and the V segment lost 6 bases, leaving 3 bases of the junction unmatched. CDR3 size: 15 residues. CDR3 in DNA: TGTGCCAGCTCTAAAGCGGGGTCTGGGGCCAACGTCCTGACTTTC. Amino acid sequence: CASSKAGSGANVLTF.

The CDR3 region has the DNA TGTGCCAGCAGCCAACACAGGGACCGGAACACTGAAGCTTTCTTT. Translated: CASSQHRDRNTEAFF. The V and J genes are TRBV4-2 and TRBJ1-1; perhaps TRBD1 as D (6 bases). V lost 2 bases, J lost 1 base, and 11 bases lay in between. The germline CDR1 and CDR2 sequences are LGHNA and YNFKEQ. The CDR3 runs to 15 residues.

The chain employs TRBV9 and TRBJ2-5; 7 bases agree with TRBD2. V lost 3 bases to trimming and J lost 5 bases; unmatched junction nucleotides: 7. This CDR3 comprises 14 residues. The germline gives CDR1 SGDLS, CDR2 YYNGEE. CDR3 coding DNA: TGTGCCAGCAGCGGACCCAGGGAGGGGGAGACCCAGTACTTC. This codes for CASSGPREGETQYF.

The CDR3 nucleotides read TGCGCCAGCAGCCACGCGGACTCCCCCTACAATGAGCAGTTCTTC. This gives the protein CASSHADSPYNEQFF. V and J are TRBV4-3 and TRBJ2-1; D is perhaps TRBD2 (5 bases). In germline, CDR1 is LGHNA, CDR2 YSLEER. The ends were cut back, 3 bases at V and 2 bases at J, with 11 bases in the middle. The CDR3 has 15 residues.

The CDR3 bases are TGTGCTAGTGGTTCATCGGGAGGCGGGGGCAATCAGCCCCAGCATTTT. It is translated as CASGSSGGGGNQPQHF. The chain recombines TRBV12-5 with TRBJ1-5; D is ambiguous. There are 16 residues in the CDR3. Trimming shortened V by 4 bases and J by 2 bases, and 15 bases separated the two germline ends. Germline CDR1 is LGHNT and CDR2 is FRNRAP.

The chain recombines TRBV4-3 with TRBJ2-2; possibly TRBD2 for D (5 bases). The germline V and J ends were trimmed by 4 bases and 1 base, with 13 bases remaining between them. The CDR3 length is 16 residues. Germline assignment: CDR1 LGHNA and CDR2 YSLEER. CDR3 in amino acids: CASSPRARMNTGELFF. Here the CDR3 DNA reads TGCGCCAGCAGCCCGCGGGCCAGAATGAACACCGGGGAGCTGTTTTTT.

In the case of this clone: Other DNA sequences from this sample encode an identical CDR3 as well. The chain links TRBV9 to TRBJ1-3, with D hard to call. The CDR3 contains 15 residues. Looked up from germline, CDR1 is SGDLS and CDR2 is YYNGEE. Trimming took off 2 bases at V and 0 bases at J, with 9 bases between the two ends. CDR3 protein: CASSVAGLSGNTIYF. The CDR3 DNA reads as TGTGCCAGCAGCGTGGCTGGCCTCTCTGGAAACACCATATATTTT.

The chain is built from TRBV4-1 and TRBJ1-1, with a weak D call TRBD1 (5 bases). CDR1 is MGHRA and CDR2 is YSYEKL in the germline V gene. The CDR3 length is 14 residues. Trimming took off 0 bases at V and 10 bases at J, with 15 bases between the two ends. The CDR3 loop reads CASSQDPQGWVAFF. The CDR3 nucleotides read TGCGCCAGCAGCCAAGATCCTCAGGGTTGGGTAGCTTTCTTT.

The chain employs TRBV9 and TRBJ1-3; D remains unclear. This CDR3 comprises 16 residues. V lost 4 bases and J 7 bases, leaving 21 bases between the germline ends. CDR1 is SGDLS and CDR2 is YYNGEE in the germline V gene. The CDR3 sequence: CASSQSNLMSGNTIYF. CDR3 DNA: TGTGCCAGCAGCCAGTCCAACCTAATGTCGGGGAACACCATATATTTT.

This clone has only one observation. The chain has TRBV12-5 and TRBJ1-1; possibly TRBD1 for D (6 bases). Trimming cost V 2 bases and J 4 bases, with 20 bases left between them. Germline assignment: CDR1 LGHNT and CDR2 FRNRAP. The length of the CDR3 is 17 residues. CDR3 loop: CASGLFTGSISVTEAFF. DNA for the CDR3: TGTGCTAGTGGTTTGTTTACAGGGAGTATTAGTGTCACTGAAGCTTTCTTT.

V usage is TRBV9 and J usage is TRBJ1-6, with 9 bases aligning to TRBD1. The junction had 2 bases not matched to a gene; V was cut back by 2 bases and J by 5 bases. From germline, CDR1 is SGDLS and CDR2 YYNGEE. The CDR3 length is 15 residues. CDR3 sequence: CASSVGQGDNSPLHF. The CDR3 DNA reads TGTGCCAGCAGCGTGGGACAGGGAGATAATTCACCCCTCCACTTT.

The CDR3 sequence: CASSPAGGSSPLHF. CDR3 nucleotide sequence: TGTGCCAGCAGCCCCGCGGGGGGGAGTTCACCCCTCCACTTT. This rearrangement joins TRBV11-2 to TRBJ1-6; a possible D gene is TRBD1 (5 bases). Germline lookup yields CDR1 SGHAT and CDR2 FQNNGV. The CDR3 totals 14 residues. With 5 bases removed from V and 9 bases from J, the gap between germline ends came to 14 bases.

The CDR3 nucleotides are TGCGCCAGCAACCAGGGTAGGGTTCGGAACACTGAAGCTTTCTTT. This codes for CASNQGRVRNTEAFF. The J gene is TRBJ1-1, the V gene TRBV5-1, with a weak D call TRBD1 (5 bases). Trimming pared 6 bases from V and 1 base from J, leaving 16 bases between. This CDR3 has 15 residues. In germline, CDR1 is SGHRS, CDR2 YFSETQ.

The rearrangement joins TRBV27 to TRBJ1-4; D uncertain. Trimming cost V 6 bases and J 4 bases, with 18 bases left between them. Germline CDR1 MNHEY, CDR2 SMNVEV (reference sequence). The CDR3 totals 16 residues. This CDR3 is CASRQSPRTVNEKLFF. CDR3 sequence (DNA): TGTGCCAGCAGGCAGTCTCCTCGAACCGTTAATGAAAAACTGTTTTTT.

The V and J genes are TRBV11-3 and TRBJ1-2; weak D call: TRBD1 (6 bases). Trimming shortened V by 9 bases and J by 1 base, and 9 bases separated the two germline ends. From germline, CDR1 is SGHNT and CDR2 YENEEA. CDR3 size: 12 residues. The CDR3 region has the DNA TGTGCCAGTAGACAGGATAACTATGGCTACACCTTC. Its protein product is CASRQDNYGYTF. The full variable domain, rest sourced from reference TRBV11-3 and TRBJ1-2, is EAGVVQSPRYKIIEKKQPVAFWCNPISGHNTLYWYLQNLGQGPELLIRYENEEAVDDSQLPKDRFSAERLKGVDSTLKIQPAELGDSAVYLCASRQDNYGYTFGSGTRLTVV.